A selection of T cell receptor beta chains follows, all from one sample in a study of T cell changes during pregnancy in multiple sclerosis. Produced via immunoSEQ multiplex PCR; TCRdb's table is partial and in-frame only. This table holds about 40,000 clones, approximately 94% found once. The sequences come from peripheral blood, collected in the third trimester of pregnancy. All receptors come from a female donor with multiple sclerosis, enrolled in a pregnancy study. Each CDR3 is given with its conserved first and last residue. The D gene is left open where the match is weak. The size field is filled for only some rows; it gives once, few, many or a size class.

d_gene: -
abundance: -
j_gene: TRBJ2-5
v_gene: TRBV19
CDR3nt: TGTGCCAGTAGTATCTTAGATAGCCAGACCCAGTACTTC
CDR3aa: CASSILDSQTQYF

d_gene: -
abundance: -
j_gene: TRBJ1-4
v_gene: TRBV9
CDR3nt: TGTGCCAGCAGCGTAGGTGGGAGTGGGGAAAAACTGTTTTTT
CDR3aa: CASSVGGSGEKLFF

d_gene: -
abundance: -
j_gene: TRBJ2-2
v_gene: TRBV7-8
CDR3nt: TGTGCCAGCAGGCGTCTACGGACCGGGGAGCTGTTTTTT
CDR3aa: CASRRLRTGELFF

d_gene: -
abundance: -
j_gene: TRBJ2-5
v_gene: TRBV6-5
CDR3nt: TGTGCCAGCAGGTGGGCGAACGCTCAAGAGACCCAGTACTTC
CDR3aa: CASRWANAQETQYF

d_gene: TRBD1
abundance: once
j_gene: TRBJ1-1
v_gene: TRBV18
CDR3nt: TGTGCCAGCTCGGACAGGGTTGGAACTGAAGCTTTCTTT
CDR3aa: CASSDRVGTEAFF

d_gene: TRBD1
abundance: -
j_gene: TRBJ1-4
v_gene: TRBV27
CDR3nt: TGTGCCAGCGGACAGGGACAGGGTTATGAAAAACTGTTTTTT
CDR3aa: CASGQGQGYEKLFF

d_gene: -
abundance: once
j_gene: TRBJ1-1
v_gene: TRBV18
CDR3nt: TGTGCCAGCTCACCCCGGGAAAAGGGGAACACTGAAGCTTTCTTT
CDR3aa: CASSPREKGNTEAFF

d_gene: -
abundance: once
j_gene: TRBJ1-4
v_gene: TRBV7-9
CDR3nt: TGTGCCAGCAGCCACGGCGACAGGATTGCAACTAATGAAAAACTGTTTTTT
CDR3aa: CASSHGDRIATNEKLFF

d_gene: -
abundance: -
j_gene: TRBJ1-4
v_gene: TRBV28
CDR3nt: TGTGCCATCAGAAGGGGTTCGGCTAATGAAAAACTGTTTTTT
CDR3aa: CAIRRGSANEKLFF

d_gene: TRBD1
abundance: -
j_gene: TRBJ2-7
v_gene: TRBV6-4
CDR3nt: TGTGCCAGCCGCGACCGGGACAGGTCCTACGAGCAGTACTTC
CDR3aa: CASRDRDRSYEQYF

d_gene: TRBD1
abundance: -
j_gene: TRBJ1-4
v_gene: TRBV9
CDR3nt: TGTGCCAGCAGCGTAGGTTCAGGGGGGACAGCAACTAATGAAAAACTGTTTTTT
CDR3aa: CASSVGSGGTATNEKLFF

d_gene: -
abundance: -
j_gene: TRBJ2-1
v_gene: TRBV7-2
CDR3nt: TGTGCCAGCAGTCGAAGTGGCCCCTACAATGAGCAGTTCTTC
CDR3aa: CASSRSGPYNEQFF

d_gene: -
abundance: -
j_gene: TRBJ1-1
v_gene: TRBV5-6
CDR3nt: TGTGCCAGCAGCGGCAGGGTGGTGACCACTGAAGCTTTCTTT
CDR3aa: CASSGRVVTTEAFF

d_gene: TRBD1
abundance: -
j_gene: TRBJ1-6
v_gene: TRBV28
CDR3nt: TGTGCCAGCAGTCAGTCCCGGGACAGGGGGCACTTACGATCCTATAATTCACCCCTCCACTTT
CDR3aa: CASSQSRDRGHLRSYNSPLHF

d_gene: TRBD1
abundance: -
j_gene: TRBJ1-1
v_gene: TRBV18
CDR3nt: TGTGCCAGCTCACCACGGACAGGGGGCACTGAAGCTTTCTTT
CDR3aa: CASSPRTGGTEAFF

d_gene: -
abundance: -
j_gene: TRBJ1-1
v_gene: TRBV7-2
CDR3nt: TGTGCCAGCAGCCCCAGGGGTGGGACTGAAGCTTTCTTT
CDR3aa: CASSPRGGTEAFF

d_gene: TRBD2
abundance: -
j_gene: TRBJ2-1
v_gene: TRBV28
CDR3nt: TGTGCCAGCAGTTTCCCGATGACTAGCCGCCGTGGGGATGAGCAGTTCTTC
CDR3aa: CASSFPMTSRRGDEQFF

d_gene: -
abundance: -
j_gene: TRBJ2-7
v_gene: TRBV23-1
CDR3nt: TGCGCCAGCATCCTCCCCCCCCGAAACGAGGGTTACGAGCAGTACTTC
CDR3aa: CASILPPRNEGYEQYF

d_gene: TRBD1
abundance: -
j_gene: TRBJ2-3
v_gene: TRBV28
CDR3nt: TGTGCCAGCAGTGCGCCGGGACAGGGGGCGCAAAATACGCAGTATTTT
CDR3aa: CASSAPGQGAQNTQYF

d_gene: -
abundance: -
j_gene: TRBJ2-7
v_gene: TRBV7-3
CDR3nt: TGTGCCAGCAGCTCTCAGGGGGGTCCCCCGGGCGAGCAGTACTTC
CDR3aa: CASSSQGGPPGEQYF

d_gene: -
abundance: -
j_gene: TRBJ2-7
v_gene: TRBV11-3
CDR3nt: TGTGCCAGCACCCTAACACGGGGATCCTACGAGCAGTACTTC
CDR3aa: CASTLTRGSYEQYF

d_gene: -
abundance: -
j_gene: TRBJ1-2
v_gene: TRBV4-3
CDR3nt: TGCGCCAGCAGCCAAGATGTGACTGAAAAGGGGGTCAACTATGGCTACACCTTC
CDR3aa: CASSQDVTEKGVNYGYTF

d_gene: TRBD2
abundance: -
j_gene: TRBJ2-3
v_gene: TRBV15
CDR3nt: TGTGCCACCAGCAGTAGCGGGGGCGGAGGTAGCACAGATACGCAGTATTTT
CDR3aa: CATSSSGGGGSTDTQYF

d_gene: -
abundance: few
j_gene: TRBJ1-2
v_gene: TRBV7-9
CDR3nt: TGTGCCAGCAGCTTAGTAGGGAGTACTAACTATGGCTACACCTTC
CDR3aa: CASSLVGSTNYGYTF

d_gene: TRBD2
abundance: -
j_gene: TRBJ2-5
v_gene: TRBV7-3
CDR3nt: TGTGCCAGCAGCCTGAGCGGGGGAGCCGAGACCCAGTACTTC
CDR3aa: CASSLSGGAETQYF

d_gene: -
abundance: -
j_gene: TRBJ2-1
v_gene: TRBV2
CDR3nt: TGTGCCAGCAGTGAAAATCGCGGGTGGGAGCAGTTCTTC
CDR3aa: CASSENRGWEQFF

d_gene: -
abundance: -
j_gene: TRBJ2-1
v_gene: TRBV27
CDR3nt: TGTGCCAGCAGTTTGGTAGGTAGCGGCAATGAGCAGTTCTTC
CDR3aa: CASSLVGSGNEQFF

d_gene: -
abundance: once
j_gene: TRBJ2-7
v_gene: TRBV29-1
CDR3nt: TGCAGCGTTAAGGCTAGCGAGTCCTACGAGCAGTACTTC
CDR3aa: CSVKASESYEQYF

d_gene: -
abundance: -
j_gene: TRBJ2-1
v_gene: TRBV2
CDR3nt: TGTGCCAGTCGACTCCGGTCGGGGAGCTCCTACAATGAGCAGTTCTTC
CDR3aa: CASRLRSGSSYNEQFF

d_gene: -
abundance: -
j_gene: TRBJ2-7
v_gene: TRBV5-1
CDR3nt: TGCGCCAGCAGCTTCGACACTTCCTACGAGCAGTACTTC
CDR3aa: CASSFDTSYEQYF

d_gene: -
abundance: -
j_gene: TRBJ2-1
v_gene: TRBV9
CDR3nt: TGTGCCAGCAGCGTAGCTTTCCAGGACAATGAGCAGTTCTTC
CDR3aa: CASSVAFQDNEQFF

d_gene: TRBD1
abundance: -
j_gene: TRBJ1-3
v_gene: TRBV19
CDR3nt: TGTGCCAGTAGTATGCGTTGGACAGGGACGGTTCCGGACACCATATATTTT
CDR3aa: CASSMRWTGTVPDTIYF

d_gene: -
abundance: -
j_gene: TRBJ1-2
v_gene: TRBV30
CDR3nt: TGTGCCTGGAGTGTACTGTCAGGGCAGGGGGGCTACACCTTC
CDR3aa: CAWSVLSGQGGYTF

d_gene: -
abundance: -
j_gene: TRBJ2-2
v_gene: TRBV19
CDR3nt: TGTGCCAGTAGTATCGGGACCGGGGAGCTGTTTTTT
CDR3aa: CASSIGTGELFF

d_gene: TRBD1
abundance: -
j_gene: TRBJ2-5
v_gene: TRBV7-2
CDR3nt: TGTGCCAGCAGCTTAGGGGAAACAGGGGGTTTTATTGAGACCCAGTACTTC
CDR3aa: CASSLGETGGFIETQYF

d_gene: -
abundance: -
j_gene: TRBJ2-3
v_gene: TRBV4-3
CDR3nt: TGCGCCAGCAGCCAAGCGATAGCCGGGGGGCCAGATACGCAGTATTTT
CDR3aa: CASSQAIAGGPDTQYF

d_gene: TRBD1
abundance: -
j_gene: TRBJ2-1
v_gene: TRBV4-1
CDR3nt: TGCGCCAGCAGCCCCTGGACAGGGACTTACAATGAGCAGTTCTTC
CDR3aa: CASSPWTGTYNEQFF

d_gene: -
abundance: once
j_gene: TRBJ2-2
v_gene: TRBV6-4
CDR3nt: TGTGCCAGCAGTGACGGGGCTAGCGGGGAGCTGTTTTTT
CDR3aa: CASSDGASGELFF

d_gene: -
abundance: -
j_gene: TRBJ1-2
v_gene: TRBV6-1
CDR3nt: TGTGCCACGACAGGCCTTTATGGCTACACCTTC
CDR3aa: CATTGLYGYTF

d_gene: TRBD1
abundance: -
j_gene: TRBJ2-3
v_gene: TRBV5-1
CDR3nt: TGCGCCAGCAGCTTGGGACAGGGGGCAGATACGCAGTATTTT
CDR3aa: CASSLGQGADTQYF

d_gene: -
abundance: -
j_gene: TRBJ1-4
v_gene: TRBV11-3
CDR3nt: TGTGCCAGCAGCTTAGGGACTGGACAGAAGAATGAAAAACTGTTTTTT
CDR3aa: CASSLGTGQKNEKLFF

d_gene: -
abundance: -
j_gene: TRBJ2-3
v_gene: TRBV6-1
CDR3nt: TGTGCCAGCAGTGGGGGCGGGGCGCACACAGATACGCAGTATTTT
CDR3aa: CASSGGGAHTDTQYF

d_gene: TRBD1
abundance: few
j_gene: TRBJ2-7
v_gene: TRBV4-3
CDR3nt: TGCGCCAGCTGGGGACAGGGCTACTGCTCCTACGAGCAGTACTTC
CDR3aa: CASWGQGYCSYEQYF

d_gene: TRBD1
abundance: -
j_gene: TRBJ2-7
v_gene: TRBV28
CDR3nt: TGTGCCAGCAGTGAGGTCGGGACAGGGTCATTCGAGCAGTACTTC
CDR3aa: CASSEVGTGSFEQYF